Shown below are 26 T cell receptor beta chains from a single sample sequenced in a study of glioma-infiltrating T cells after dendritic cell vaccination. Assay used: immunoSEQ multiplex PCR; TCRdb lists only in-frame clones, some missing. The sample holds some 90,000 clones; roughly four fifths are singletons and the top ten take roughly 2.1%. Time point in this sample: after dendritic cell vaccination, including at tumor progression/relapse. The specimen was blood, collected after dendritic cell vaccination. These receptors came from a human donor with glioblastoma.

The chain recombines TRBV10-2 with TRBJ2-2; 12 bases are shared with TRBD2. Germline trimming cut 7 bases from V and 3 bases from J; bases unmatched to any gene: 3. The germline CDR1 and CDR2 sequences are WSHSY and SAAADI. The CDR3 contains 15 residues. CDR3 nucleotide sequence: TGCGCCAGCACCCGACTAGCGGGAGACACCGGGGAGCTGTTTTTT. It specifies CASTRLAGDTGELFF.

The J gene is TRBJ1-6, the V gene TRBV6-5; D is uncertain. CDR1 is MNHEY and CDR2 is SVGAGI in the germline V gene. The CDR3 contains 14 residues. V dropped 6 bases and J dropped 9 bases, with 15 bases sitting between them. CDR3 nucleotides: TGTGCCAGCAGCCGGACGGGGTGGGCTTCACCCCTCCACTTT. It is translated as CASSRTGWASPLHF.

V is TRBV18 and J is TRBJ2-1, with D possibly TRBD2 on 5 matching bases. The germline CDR1 and CDR2 sequences are KGHSH and LQKENI. The CDR3 is 16 residues long. V dropped 1 base and J dropped 4 bases, with 14 bases sitting between them. The CDR3 DNA is TGTGCCAGCTCACCACAGATGCAGCGGCAGTACAATGAGCAGTTCTTC. Translation: CASSPQMQRQYNEQFF.

The rearrangement uses TRBV15 and TRBJ1-5; maybe TRBD1 (5 bases). Trimming removed 0 bases at V and 7 bases at J, with 16 bases between. The length of the CDR3 is 16 residues. CDR1 LNHNV and CDR2 YYDKDF come from the germline V gene (reference sequence). This CDR3 is CATSRDLVGGAQPQHF. In DNA, the CDR3 is TGTGCCACCAGCAGAGATCTAGTAGGAGGGGCCCAGCCCCAGCATTTT.

The chain recombines TRBV4-1 with TRBJ2-5; 10 bases are shared with TRBD2. The CDR3 sequence is 17 residues long. Per germline, CDR1 MGHRA and CDR2 YSYEKL. V lost 3 bases to trimming and J lost 0 bases; unmatched junction nucleotides: 7. The CDR3 spells CASSQPTSGPNQETQYF. CDR3 nucleotides: TGCGCCAGCAGCCAGCCGACTAGCGGGCCAAACCAAGAGACCCAGTACTTC.

The chain has TRBV10-3 and TRBJ1-1; TRBD1 aligns across 8 bases. Germline values: CDR1 ENHRY, CDR2 SYGVKD. This CDR3 comprises 13 residues. V shed 11 bases, J shed 7 bases, and the junction held 12 bases outside the gene matches. DNA for the CDR3: TGTGCCTCAAAACTGGACAGGGCCCGTGAAGCTTTCTTT. Translation: CASKLDRAREAFF.

This rearrangement joins TRBV5-4 to TRBJ2-1; 8 bases line up with TRBD2. This CDR3 is 15 amino acids long. V lost 0 bases, J lost 10 bases, and 9 bases stayed unmatched. Germline values: CDR1 SGHNT, CDR2 YYREEE (reference sequence). As DNA, the CDR3 is TGTGCCAGCAGCTTGGAGCAGGGCGGGGGGAGCGAGCAGTTCTTC. This sequence encodes CASSLEQGGGSEQFF.

The chain is built from TRBV5-1 and TRBJ2-1; D may be TRBD2 (6 bases). In germline, CDR1 is SGHRS, CDR2 YFSETQ. The CDR3 runs to 14 residues. The germline V and J ends were trimmed by 3 bases and 6 bases, with 13 bases remaining between them. CDR3 DNA sequence: TGCGCCAGCAGCTCGGGAGTTTGGGGCAATGAGCAGTTCTTC. Protein product: CASSSGVWGNEQFF.

Concerning this clone itself: The same CDR3 also results from other DNA sequences found in this sample. The chain joins TRBV7-9 to TRBJ1-5; TRBD1 matches 7 bases. With 2 bases clipped from V and 4 bases from J, the junction kept 2 bases outside the gene matches. Germline CDR1 SEHNR, CDR2 FQNEAQ (reference sequence). The CDR3 runs to 14 residues. The chain's CDR3 is CASSLTGDNQPQHF. The DNA of the CDR3 is TGTGCCAGCAGCTTAACAGGGGATAATCAGCCCCAGCATTTT. The complete variable domain, with remaining parts taken from reference TRBV7-9 and TRBJ1-5, reads DTGVSQNPRHKITKRGQNVTFRCDPISEHNRLYWYRQTLGQGPEFLTYFQNEAQLEKSRLLSDRFSAERPKGSFSTLEIQRTEQGDSAMYLCASSLTGDNQPQHFGDGTRLSIL.

The chain recombines TRBV19 with TRBJ1-2; D possibly corresponds to TRBD1 (5 bases). Trimming shortened V by 3 bases and J by 8 bases, and 16 bases separated the two germline ends. CDR1 LNHDA and CDR2 SQIVND come from the germline V gene (reference sequence). The CDR3 spans 14 residues. Here the CDR3 reads CASSISGLGVGYTF. The CDR3 nucleotides are TGTGCCAGTAGTATCTCGGGACTCGGGGTCGGCTACACCTTC.

The chain is built from TRBV5-1 and TRBJ2-6, with a tentative D call TRBD2 (5 bases). Trimming shortened V by 4 bases and J by 4 bases, and 15 bases separated the two germline ends. Germline CDR1 reads SGHRS; CDR2 reads YFSETQ. This CDR3 region has 16 residues. In nucleotides, the CDR3 is TGCGCCAGCAGCCAAATCACTAGTGTGGGGGCCAACGTCCTGACTTTC. Translated, it gives CASSQITSVGANVLTF.

The genes are TRBV13 and TRBJ2-2; TRBD2 aligns across 14 bases. Per germline, CDR1 PRHDT and CDR2 FYEKMQ (reference sequence). V lost 3 bases, J lost 5 bases, and 5 bases stayed unmatched. The CDR3 extends over 17 amino acids. The CDR3 reads CASSLGLAGDLTGELFF. Written as DNA, the CDR3 is TGTGCCAGCAGCTTGGGACTAGCGGGAGATCTGACCGGGGAGCTGTTTTTT. The whole variable domain, remainder taken from reference TRBV13 and TRBJ2-2, is AAGVIQSPRHLIKEKRETATLKCYPIPRHDTVYWYQQGPGQDPQFLISFYEKMQSDKGSIPDRFSAQQFSDYHSELNMSSLELGDSALYFCASSLGLAGDLTGELFFGEGSRLTVL.

This clone has just one count. This rearrangement joins TRBV5-1 to TRBJ1-4; 7 bases match TRBD1. The germline V gene has CDR1 SGHRS and CDR2 YFSETQ. The CDR3 loop spans 14 amino acids. J gave up 8 bases and V 3 bases, and 7 bases lay outside the gene matches. Here the CDR3 DNA reads TGCGCCAGCAGCTCGGGACAGTTAGAGGAAAAACTGTTTTTT. Translated, it gives CASSSGQLEEKLFF.

The J gene is TRBJ1-2, the V gene TRBV6-5, with 9 bases identical to TRBD1. Trimming cost V 10 bases and J 4 bases; bases outside gene matches: 13. CDR3 size: 15 residues. Germline V lookup: CDR1 MNHEY, CDR2 SVGAGI. CDR3 sequence (DNA): TGTGCCACCCGGACAGGGGTTGAACGGGGCTATGGCTACACCTTC. Protein sequence: CATRTGVERGYGYTF.

The V and J genes are TRBV2 and TRBJ2-5; 7 nucleotides match TRBD2. The CDR3 consists of 15 residues. Germline V gene data show CDR1 as SNHLY and CDR2 as FYNNEI. V gave up 6 bases and J gave up 3 bases; unmatched junction bases: 10. The CDR3 region is CASSRRAGREETQYF. The CDR3 bases are TGTGCCAGCAGCCGACGGGCGGGGAGGGAAGAGACCCAGTACTTC. Looking up the rest from reference TRBV2 and TRBJ2-5 gives the full variable domain: EPEVTQTPSHQVTQMGQEVILRCVPISNHLYFYWYRQILGQKVEFLVSFYNNEISEKSEIFDDQFSVERPDGSNFTLKIRSTKLEDSAMYFCASSRRAGREETQYFGPGTRLLVL.

The chain links TRBV7-9 to TRBJ2-6; 10 bases are a match to TRBD1. Germline CDR1 and CDR2: SEHNR and FQNEAQ (reference sequence). Trimming took 6 bases from V and 4 from J; bases not matched to a gene: 6. The CDR3 loop spans 16 amino acids. This CDR3 is CASRGGQGTGANVLTF. In DNA, the CDR3 is TGTGCCAGCAGGGGGGGACAGGGGACCGGGGCCAACGTCCTGACTTTC. The complete variable domain, with remaining parts taken from reference TRBV7-9 and TRBJ2-6, reads DTGVSQNPRHKITKRGQNVTFRCDPISEHNRLYWYRQTLGQGPEFLTYFQNEAQLEKSRLLSDRFSAERPKGSFSTLEIQRTEQGDSAMYLCASRGGQGTGANVLTFGAGSRLTVL.

This clone showed up just a few times. The V and J genes are TRBV5-6 and TRBJ2-2; D is undetermined. This CDR3 contains 14 residues. Germline V gene data show CDR1 as SGHDT and CDR2 as YYEEEE. Between the trimmed V and J ends, which lost 0 bases and 1 base, there was a span of 4 bases. DNA for the CDR3: TGTGCCAGCAGCTTGGTACAGAACACCGGGGAGCTGTTTTTT. As protein: CASSLVQNTGELFF. Filled out from reference TRBV5-6 and TRBJ2-2, the complete variable domain reads DAGVTQSPTHLIKTRGQQVTLRCSPKSGHDTVSWYQQALGQGPQFIFQYYEEEERQRGNFPDRFSGHQFPNYSSELNVNALLLGDSALYLCASSLVQNTGELFFGEGSRLTVL.

The chain carries TRBV19 and TRBJ1-5; D perhaps matches TRBD1 (6 bases). The germline V and J ends were trimmed by 1 base and 6 bases, with 13 bases remaining between them. CDR3 length: 15 amino acids. Germline loops: CDR1 LNHDA, CDR2 SQIVND (reference sequence). CDR3 sequence: CASSIGRGPGQPQHF. The CDR3 coding sequence is TGTGCCAGTAGTATAGGGCGGGGGCCCGGTCAGCCCCAGCATTTT.

The chain links TRBV29-1 to TRBJ2-1, with TRBD2 matching over 13 bases. V lost 3 bases to trimming and J lost 0 bases; unmatched junction nucleotides: 8. The V gene's germline CDR1 is SQVTM and CDR2 ANQGSEA. The CDR3 is made up of 18 amino acids. The CDR3 loop is CSVEGTSGNPSSYNEQFF. CDR3 sequence (DNA): TGCAGCGTTGAGGGGACTAGCGGGAATCCGAGCTCCTACAATGAGCAGTTCTTC.

The chain links TRBV6-5 to TRBJ1-5; D may be TRBD1 (5 bases). Germline V CDR1 and CDR2: MNHEY, SVGAGI. The V end was cut by 6 bases, the J end by 0 bases, with 9 bases between. The CDR3 is 14 residues long. This CDR3 reads CASRTGYSNQPQHF. For the CDR3, the DNA is TGTGCCAGCAGAACAGGTTATAGCAATCAGCCCCAGCATTTT.

The chain joins TRBV11-2 to TRBJ2-2, with a tentative D call TRBD2 (5 bases). The CDR3 is 14 residues long. The V gene lost 3 bases and the J gene lost 5 bases, with 10 bases spanning the gap. Per the germline V gene, CDR1 is SGHAT and CDR2 is FQNNGV. The CDR3 DNA follows: TGTGCCAGCAGCTTTGAAGGAGGTACCGGGGAGCTGTTTTTT. The encoded protein is CASSFEGGTGELFF.

The chain is built from TRBV7-8 and TRBJ2-1, with D perhaps TRBD2 (6 bases). This CDR3 is built from 15 residues. V lost 8 bases to trimming and J lost 6 bases, with 20 bases between them. Germline assignment: CDR1 SGHVS and CDR2 FQNEAQ. CDR3 sequence: CASQSGGTPSNEQFF. CDR3 nucleotide sequence: TGTGCCAGCCAATCCGGGGGAACGCCCAGCAATGAGCAGTTCTTC.

V and J are TRBV5-3 and TRBJ1-2; D not certain. TRBV5-3 is an ORF, with its function uncertain. The CDR3 is 19 residues long. Trimming pared 4 bases from V and 3 bases from J, leaving 28 bases between. The CDR3 region has the DNA TGTGCCAGAAGCCTACCCAAAGAGGATGAACGACTCATTCACTATGGCTACACCTTC. This codes for CARSLPKEDERLIHYGYTF.

The rearrangement joins TRBV4-2 to TRBJ2-1; 9 nucleotides line up with TRBD2. Germline loops: CDR1 LGHNA, CDR2 YNFKEQ. Unmatched junction bases numbered 6, after V lost 2 bases and J lost 1 base. The CDR3 loop spans 17 amino acids. The CDR3 DNA sequence: TGTGCCAGCAGCCAAAGGACAGCGGGGGGATCCTACAATGAGCAGTTCTTC. Protein sequence: CASSQRTAGGSYNEQFF.

The chain is built from TRBV9 and TRBJ1-4; maybe TRBD1 (6 bases). Germline lookup yields CDR1 SGDLS and CDR2 YYNGEE. This CDR3 has 16 residues. V was cut by 3 bases and J by 7 bases, with 19 bases left in between. The CDR3 loop reads CASSASRGALREKLFF. For the CDR3, the DNA is TGTGCCAGCAGCGCTAGCCGGGGGGCGCTTCGTGAAAAACTGTTTTTT.

J is TRBJ1-5 and V is TRBV27; 7 nucleotides match TRBD1. The CDR3 covers 12 residues. CDR1 MNHEY and CDR2 SMNVEV come from the germline V gene (reference sequence). V was clipped by 6 bases and J by 4 bases; unmatched bases: 0. In nucleotides, the CDR3 is TGTGCCAGCAGACAGGGGAATCAGCCCCAGCATTTT. Residues: CASRQGNQPQHF.